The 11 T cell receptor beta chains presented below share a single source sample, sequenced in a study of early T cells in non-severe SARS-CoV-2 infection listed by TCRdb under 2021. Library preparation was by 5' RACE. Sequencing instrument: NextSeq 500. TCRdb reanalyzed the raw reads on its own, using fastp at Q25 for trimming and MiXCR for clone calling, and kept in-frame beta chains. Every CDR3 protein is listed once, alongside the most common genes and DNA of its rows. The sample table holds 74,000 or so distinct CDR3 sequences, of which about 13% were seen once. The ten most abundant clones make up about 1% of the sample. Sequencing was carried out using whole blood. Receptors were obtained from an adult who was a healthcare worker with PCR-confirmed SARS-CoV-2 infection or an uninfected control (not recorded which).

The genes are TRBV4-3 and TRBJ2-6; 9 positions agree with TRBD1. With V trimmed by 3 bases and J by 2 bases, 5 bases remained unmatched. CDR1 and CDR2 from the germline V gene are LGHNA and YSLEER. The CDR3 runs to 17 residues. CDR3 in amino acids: CASSQVGQGTGANVLTF. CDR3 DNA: TGCGCCAGCAGCCAGGTCGGACAGGGGACTGGGGCCAACGTCCTGACTTTC.

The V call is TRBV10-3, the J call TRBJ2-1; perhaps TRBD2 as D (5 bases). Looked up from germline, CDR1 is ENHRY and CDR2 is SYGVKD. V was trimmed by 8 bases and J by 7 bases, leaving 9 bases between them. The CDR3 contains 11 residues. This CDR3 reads CAIGPGNEQFF. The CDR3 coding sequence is TGTGCCATCGGACCGGGAAATGAGCAGTTCTTC.

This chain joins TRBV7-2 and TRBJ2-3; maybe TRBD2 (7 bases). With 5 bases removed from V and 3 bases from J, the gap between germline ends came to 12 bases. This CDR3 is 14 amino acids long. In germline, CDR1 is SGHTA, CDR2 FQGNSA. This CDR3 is CASSVGGPTDTQYF. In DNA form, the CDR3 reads TGTGCCAGCAGCGTGGGGGGGCCGACAGATACGCAGTATTTT.

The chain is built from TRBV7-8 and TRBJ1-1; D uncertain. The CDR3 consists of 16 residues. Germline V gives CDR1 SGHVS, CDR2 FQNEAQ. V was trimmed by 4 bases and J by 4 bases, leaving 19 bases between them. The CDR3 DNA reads TGTGCCAGCAGCTCCCGCGTCGGCAGACAAAGCACTGAAGCTTTCTTT. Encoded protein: CASSSRVGRQSTEAFF.

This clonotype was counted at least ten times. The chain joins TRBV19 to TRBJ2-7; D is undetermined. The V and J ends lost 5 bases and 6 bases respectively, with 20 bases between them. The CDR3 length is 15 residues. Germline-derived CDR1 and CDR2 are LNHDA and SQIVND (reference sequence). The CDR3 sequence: CASSLSPSLLGEQYF. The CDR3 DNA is TGTGCCAGTAGTCTATCCCCCAGCCTCCTGGGCGAGCAGTACTTC.

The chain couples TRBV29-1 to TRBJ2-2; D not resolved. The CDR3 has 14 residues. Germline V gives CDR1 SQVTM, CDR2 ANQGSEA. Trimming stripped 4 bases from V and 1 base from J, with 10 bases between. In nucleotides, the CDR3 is TGCAGCGTTGTCGCACACCGGAACACCGGGGAGCTGTTTTTT. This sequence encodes CSVVAHRNTGELFF.

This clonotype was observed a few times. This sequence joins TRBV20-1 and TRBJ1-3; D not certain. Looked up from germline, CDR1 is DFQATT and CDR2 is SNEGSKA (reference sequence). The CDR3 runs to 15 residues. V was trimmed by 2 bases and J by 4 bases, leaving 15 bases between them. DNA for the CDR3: TGCAGTGCTAGATACTCCCGGGATTCCGGAAACACCATATATTTT. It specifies CSARYSRDSGNTIYF.

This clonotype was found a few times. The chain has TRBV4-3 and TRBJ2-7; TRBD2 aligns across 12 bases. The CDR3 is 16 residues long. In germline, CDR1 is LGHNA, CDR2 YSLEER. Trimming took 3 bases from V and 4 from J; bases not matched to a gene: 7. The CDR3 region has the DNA TGCGCCAGCAGCCAGGAACTAGCGGGAGGAAGGTACGAGCAGTACTTC. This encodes CASSQELAGGRYEQYF.

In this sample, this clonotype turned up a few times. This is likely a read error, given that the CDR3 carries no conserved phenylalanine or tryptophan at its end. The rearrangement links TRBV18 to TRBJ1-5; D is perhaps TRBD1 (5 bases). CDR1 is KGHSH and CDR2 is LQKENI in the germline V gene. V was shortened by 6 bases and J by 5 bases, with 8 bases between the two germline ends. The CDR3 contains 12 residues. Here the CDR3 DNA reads TGTGCCAGCTCCGACAGTGATCAGCCCCAGCATTTG. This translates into CASSDSDQPQHL.

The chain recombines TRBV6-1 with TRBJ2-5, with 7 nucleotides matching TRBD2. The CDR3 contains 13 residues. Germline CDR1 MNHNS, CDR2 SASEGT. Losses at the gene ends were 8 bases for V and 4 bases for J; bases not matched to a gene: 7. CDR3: CASREGGGETQYF. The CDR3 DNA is TGTGCCAGCCGAGAGGGCGGGGGAGAGACCCAGTACTTC.

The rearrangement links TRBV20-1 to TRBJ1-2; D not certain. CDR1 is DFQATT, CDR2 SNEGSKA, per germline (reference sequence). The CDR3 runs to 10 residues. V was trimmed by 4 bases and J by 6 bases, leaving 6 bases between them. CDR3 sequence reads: CSAKKDGYTF. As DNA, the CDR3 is TGCAGTGCTAAGAAAGATGGCTACACCTTC.